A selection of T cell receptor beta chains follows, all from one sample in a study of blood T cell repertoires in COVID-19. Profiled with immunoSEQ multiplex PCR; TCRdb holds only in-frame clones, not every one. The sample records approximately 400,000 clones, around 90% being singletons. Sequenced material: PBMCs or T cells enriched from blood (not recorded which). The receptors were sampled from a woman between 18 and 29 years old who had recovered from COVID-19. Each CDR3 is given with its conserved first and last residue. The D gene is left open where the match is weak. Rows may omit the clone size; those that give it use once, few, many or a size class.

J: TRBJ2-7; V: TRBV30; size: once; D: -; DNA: TGTGCCTGGAGTGTGCCGTGGAGGGCGAGCTCCTACGAGCAGTACTTC; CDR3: CAWSVPWRASSYEQYF
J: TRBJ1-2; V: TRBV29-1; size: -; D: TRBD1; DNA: TGCAGCGTTGGGGGACAGGCCACACCTAACTATGGCTACACCTTC; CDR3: CSVGGQATPNYGYTF
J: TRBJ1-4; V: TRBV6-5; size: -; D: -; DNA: TGTGCCAGCAGTTACAGAGCCCTCTCTTCGGGTGAAAAACTGTTTTTT; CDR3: CASSYRALSSGEKLFF
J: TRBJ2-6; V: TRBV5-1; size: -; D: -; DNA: TGCGCCAGCAGCTTGGGCGGCTCTGGGGCCAACGTCCTGACTTTC; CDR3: CASSLGGSGANVLTF
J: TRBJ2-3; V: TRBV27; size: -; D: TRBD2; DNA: TGTGCCAGCAGTCCTACCGGGGGGGCGAGTTATAACACAGATACGCAGTATTTT; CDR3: CASSPTGGASYNTDTQYF
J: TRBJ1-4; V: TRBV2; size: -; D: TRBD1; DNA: TGTGCCAGCGGGACAGGGGTTGAAAAACTGTTTTTT; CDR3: CASGTGVEKLFF
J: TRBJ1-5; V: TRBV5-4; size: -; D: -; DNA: TGTGCCAGCAGACCATCCCCGCGGGATCAGCCCCAGCATTTT; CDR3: CASRPSPRDQPQHF
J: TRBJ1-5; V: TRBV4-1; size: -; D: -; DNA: TGCGCCAGCAGCCAAGTACCCGAGGCGTATAGCAATCAGCCCCAGCATTTT; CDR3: CASSQVPEAYSNQPQHF
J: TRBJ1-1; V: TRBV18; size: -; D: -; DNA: TGTGCCAGCTCCCCCAGTAACACTGAAGCTTTCTTT; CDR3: CASSPSNTEAFF
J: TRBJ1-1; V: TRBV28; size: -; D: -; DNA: TGTGCCAGCAGTTTAGGGGGGGCCATGAACACTGAAGCTTTCTTT; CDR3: CASSLGGAMNTEAFF
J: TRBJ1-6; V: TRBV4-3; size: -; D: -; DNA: TGCGCCAGCAGCCAAGACCGGGTGTGGCGGTTAAATTCACCCCTCCACTTT; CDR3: CASSQDRVWRLNSPLHF
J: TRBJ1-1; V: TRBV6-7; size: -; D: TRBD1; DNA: TGTGCCAGGGAACAGGGGACAGGGAAACGCGGGGACACTGAAGCTTTCTTT; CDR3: CAREQGTGKRGDTEAFF
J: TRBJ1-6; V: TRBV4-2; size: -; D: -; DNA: TGTGCCAGCAGCCAAGGGGGGGGCCCGAACCTCTTT; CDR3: CASSQGGGPNLF
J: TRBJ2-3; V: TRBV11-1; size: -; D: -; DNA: TGTGCCAGCAGCCCCTCCCCCGGAGATACGCAGTATTTT; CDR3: CASSPSPGDTQYF
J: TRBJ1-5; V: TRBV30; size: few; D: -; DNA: TGTGCCTGGAGTTCCCGACAGGAGAGTCAGCCCCAGCATTTT; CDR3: CAWSSRQESQPQHF
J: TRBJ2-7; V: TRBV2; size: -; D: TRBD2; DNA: TGTGCCAGCTCCGGGACTAGCGGGGGGCTCCGTTACGAGCAGTACTTC; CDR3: CASSGTSGGLRYEQYF
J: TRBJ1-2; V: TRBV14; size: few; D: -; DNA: TGTGCCAGCAGCCAGGAACGAGGGAATGGCTACACCTTC; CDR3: CASSQERGNGYTF
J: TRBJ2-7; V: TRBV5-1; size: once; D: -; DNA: TGCGCCAGCAGCTTGGACAGGGCGGCCGAGCAGTACTTC; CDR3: CASSLDRAAEQYF
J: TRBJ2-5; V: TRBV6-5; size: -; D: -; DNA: TGTGCCAGCAGTTATATCGTAGGGAGCGGGGAGACCCAGTACTTC; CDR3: CASSYIVGSGETQYF
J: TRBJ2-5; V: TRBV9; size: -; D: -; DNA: TGTGCCAGCAGCGCAGGCCCCAGTAGAGTTAGCGGAGAGACCCAGTACTTC; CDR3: CASSAGPSRVSGETQYF
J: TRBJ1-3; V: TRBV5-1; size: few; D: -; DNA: TGCGCCAGCAGCGGAGGACGGAACGACACCATATATTTT; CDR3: CASSGGRNDTIYF
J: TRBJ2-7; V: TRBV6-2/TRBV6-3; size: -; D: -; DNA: TGTGCCAGCAGTTACTCGACGACCGGGTCCTACGAGCAGTACTTC; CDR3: CASSYSTTGSYEQYF
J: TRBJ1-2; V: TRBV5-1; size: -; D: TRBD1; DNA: TGCGCCAGCAGCGGACAGGGAAACTATGGCTACACCTTC; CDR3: CASSGQGNYGYTF
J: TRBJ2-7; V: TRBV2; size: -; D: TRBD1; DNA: TGTGCCAGCAGTGAACAGGGGGTCTACGAGCAGTACTTC; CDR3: CASSEQGVYEQYF
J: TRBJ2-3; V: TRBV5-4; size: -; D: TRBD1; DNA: TGTGCCAGCAGCCCCCCGACAGGGGGTACAGATACGCAGTATTTT; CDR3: CASSPPTGGTDTQYF
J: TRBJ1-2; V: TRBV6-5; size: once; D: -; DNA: TGTGCCAGCAGTTTTCAGGGAAACTATGGCTACACCTTC; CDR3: CASSFQGNYGYTF
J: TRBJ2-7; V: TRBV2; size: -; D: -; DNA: TGTGCCAGCAGCTCCCGGGGGTTAGCCCTACCCTACGAGCAGTACTTC; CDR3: CASSSRGLALPYEQYF
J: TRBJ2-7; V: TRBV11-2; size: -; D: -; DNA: TGTGCCAGCAGCGTAGGGGTAACGGGGGGCCACGAGCAGTACTTC; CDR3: CASSVGVTGGHEQYF
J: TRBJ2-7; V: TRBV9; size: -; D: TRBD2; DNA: TGTGCCAGCAGCGTAGCGGGGGGGGGCGAGCAGTACTTC; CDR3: CASSVAGGGEQYF
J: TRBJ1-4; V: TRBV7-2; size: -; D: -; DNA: TGTGCCAGCAGCCCCAGAACGCCAGCTAATGAAAAACTGTTTTTT; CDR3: CASSPRTPANEKLFF
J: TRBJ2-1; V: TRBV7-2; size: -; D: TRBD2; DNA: TGTGCCAGCAGCTCATCGATCAGCGGGGGGGCCAGGAATGAGCAGTTCTTC; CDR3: CASSSSISGGARNEQFF
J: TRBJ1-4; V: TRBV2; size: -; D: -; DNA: TGTGCCAGCAGGGGGGGAGAGAATGAAAAACTGTTTTTT; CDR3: CASRGGENEKLFF
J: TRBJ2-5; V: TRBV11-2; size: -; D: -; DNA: TGTGCCAGCAGCTTAGAAGGGCGGGGGCACCAAGAGACCCAGTACTTC; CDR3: CASSLEGRGHQETQYF
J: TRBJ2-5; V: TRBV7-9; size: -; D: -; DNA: TGTGCCAGCAGCTTAGCGGACACGGAGACCCAGTACTTC; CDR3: CASSLADTETQYF
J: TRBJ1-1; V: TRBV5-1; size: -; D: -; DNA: TGCGCCAGCAGCTTGGCCGGCCAGACAATGAACACTGAAGCTTTCTTT; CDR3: CASSLAGQTMNTEAFF
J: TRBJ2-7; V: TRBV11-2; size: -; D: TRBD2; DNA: TGTGCCAGCACCTCCGCTAGCGGGGGATTTTACGAGCAGTACTTC; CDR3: CASTSASGGFYEQYF
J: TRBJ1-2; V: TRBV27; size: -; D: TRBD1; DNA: TGTGCCAGCAGCTCCGGGACAGGCTTTGGCTATGGCTACACCTTC; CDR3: CASSSGTGFGYGYTF
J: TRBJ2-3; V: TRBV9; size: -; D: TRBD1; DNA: TGTGCCAGCAGCGTCGACAGGGCGGCAGATACGCAGTATTTT; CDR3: CASSVDRAADTQYF
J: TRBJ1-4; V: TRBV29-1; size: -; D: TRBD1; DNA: TGCAGCGTTGGAAGGACAGGGGCTAATGAAAAACTGTTTTTT; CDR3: CSVGRTGANEKLFF
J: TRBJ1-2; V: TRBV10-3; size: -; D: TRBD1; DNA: TGTGCCATCAGTGAGGTTGGGACAGATAACTATGGCTACACCTTC; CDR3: CAISEVGTDNYGYTF
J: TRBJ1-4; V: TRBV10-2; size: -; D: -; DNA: TGCGCCAGCAGTGAATTGAGGGGGGAAAAACTGTTTTTT; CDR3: CASSELRGEKLFF
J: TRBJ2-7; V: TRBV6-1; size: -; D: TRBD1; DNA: TGTGCCAGCAGTGAGGGGACAGGGGGTTCCCACGAGCAGTACTTC; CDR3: CASSEGTGGSHEQYF
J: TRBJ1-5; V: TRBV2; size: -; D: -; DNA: TGTGCCAGCACCAAGTTACAGGGCTATCAGCCCCAGCATTTT; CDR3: CASTKLQGYQPQHF
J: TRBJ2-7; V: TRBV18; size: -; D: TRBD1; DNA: TGTGCCAGCTCACCAGAGACAGGGTCCTACGAGCAGTACTTC; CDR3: CASSPETGSYEQYF
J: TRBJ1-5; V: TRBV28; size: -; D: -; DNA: TGTGCCAGCAGCCTTCTCGTGAGGGAGCCCCAGCATTTT; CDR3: CASSLLVREPQHF
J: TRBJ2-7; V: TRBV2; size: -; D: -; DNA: TGTGCCAGCAGTGAAGACAGAATCTACGAGCAGTACTTC; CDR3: CASSEDRIYEQYF
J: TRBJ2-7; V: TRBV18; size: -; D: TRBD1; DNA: TGTGCCAGCTCAATACCGGGACAGGGTCACTACGAGCAGTACTTC; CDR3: CASSIPGQGHYEQYF
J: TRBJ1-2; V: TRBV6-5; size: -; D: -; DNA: TGTGCCAGCTTTCCCGGTGCAATGGGAGGTGGCTACACCTTC; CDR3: CASFPGAMGGGYTF
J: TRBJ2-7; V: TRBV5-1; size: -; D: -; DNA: TGCGCCAGCAGCTTGGAGGGAGAAGAGCAGTACTTC; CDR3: CASSLEGEEQYF
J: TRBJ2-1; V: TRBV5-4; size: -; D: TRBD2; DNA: TGTGCCAGCAGCCCGGTGGGGACTAACAATGAGCAGTTCTTC; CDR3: CASSPVGTNNEQFF
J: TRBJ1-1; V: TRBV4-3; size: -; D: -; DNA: TGCGCCAGCAGCCAGGGTTGGGGGGGACTCTCTGAAGCTTTCTTT; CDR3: CASSQGWGGLSEAFF
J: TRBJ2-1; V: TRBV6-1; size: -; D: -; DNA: TGTGCCAGCAGTGAACGAAGGGTTTCGGGGAATGAGCAGTTCTTC; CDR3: CASSERRVSGNEQFF
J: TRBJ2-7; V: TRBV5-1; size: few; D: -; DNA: TGCGCCAGCAGCCTTGAGCCCCACTACGAGCAGTACTTC; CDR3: CASSLEPHYEQYF
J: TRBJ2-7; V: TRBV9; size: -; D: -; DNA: TGTGCCAGCAGCGTAGGGTCGGCCTCGAGGTTTGAGCAGTACTTC; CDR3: CASSVGSASRFEQYF
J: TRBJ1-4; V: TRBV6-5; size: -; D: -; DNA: TGTGCCAGCAGTTACCGGGGGGCGCATGAAAAACTGTTTTTT; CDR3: CASSYRGAHEKLFF
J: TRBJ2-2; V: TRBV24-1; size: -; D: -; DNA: TGTGCCACCAGTGACCTTCTAGGCGGGGAGCTGTTTTTT; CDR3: CATSDLLGGELFF
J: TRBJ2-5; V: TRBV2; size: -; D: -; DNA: TGTGCCAGCAGTGAAGGGGGGCTAGCAGAATTAACCCAGTACTTC; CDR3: CASSEGGLAELTQYF